The T cell receptor beta chain under discussion was sequenced for a study of blood T cell repertoires in COVID-19. Germline assignment: CDR1 SNHLY and CDR2 FYNNEI. This CDR3 spans 16 amino acids. V was trimmed by 0 bases and J by 0 bases, leaving 12 bases between them. Authors' processing steps: Cell counts per sample came from amplifying reference gene primers. Libraries were prepared by immunoSEQ multiplex PCR; TCRdb keeps only in-frame clonotypes and omits some of them. V and J calls and clone size are those listed in that table; D and trimming were worked out from the DNA. The table lists approximately 50,000 clones, 81% of them singletons, with under 30% in the top ten. Patients of the Seattle cohort, enrolled during active infection, were followed longitudinally.

The sequenced sample was peripheral blood. The genes are TRBV2 and TRBJ2-7; D gene unclear. This TCR was sampled from an elderly woman with COVID-19, enrolled during active disease. CDR3 in DNA: TGTGCCAGCAGTGAAGCGCTGCGCTTACTCTCCTACGAGCAGTACTTC. Residues: CASSEALRLLSYEQYF.